A single sample gave rise to the 6 T cell receptor beta chains below, sequenced in a study of CD8 T cells in Susac syndrome. Reverse transcription of roughly 0.45 to 1 ug RNA used random hexamers. One entry per CDR3 protein results from TCRdb running MiXCR on the immunoSEQ multiplex PCR reads. The sample carries under 150,000 distinct CDR3 sequences, approximately 95% recorded once. Sequenced input: CD4+ T cells from PBMCs. The receptors were sampled from a human donor with Susac syndrome.

The CDR3 spells CAWGEQGFDQPQHF. The CDR3 DNA follows: TGTGCCTGGGGAGAACAGGGATTTGATCAGCCCCAGCATTTT. The chain recombines TRBV30 with TRBJ1-5; a possible D gene is TRBD1 (6 bases). Germline values: CDR1 GTSNPN, CDR2 SVGIG (reference sequence). Trimming stripped 5 bases from V and 5 bases from J, with 16 bases between. CDR3 length equals 14 residues.

The V and J genes are TRBV5-1 and TRBJ2-5, with TRBD2 as a possible D gene (5 bases). In germline, CDR1 is SGHRS, CDR2 YFSETQ. There are 12 residues in the CDR3. V lost 3 bases and J lost 5, with 8 bases in between. The CDR3 is CASSWEKETQYF. The CDR3 nucleotides are TGCGCCAGCAGCTGGGAGAAGGAGACCCAGTACTTC.

The gene calls are TRBV14 and TRBJ1-2; D not certain. The CDR3 loop spans 14 amino acids. Trimming shortened V by 6 bases and J by 4 bases, and 15 bases separated the two germline ends. Germline loops: CDR1 SGHDN, CDR2 FVKESK. The CDR3 reads CASRPHGGSYGYTF. DNA of the CDR3: TGTGCCAGCAGACCACACGGTGGATCCTATGGCTACACCTTC.

The genes are TRBV11-2 and TRBJ1-3; D remains ambiguous. Germline V lookup: CDR1 SGHAT, CDR2 FQNNGV. Trimming took 1 base from V and 0 from J, leaving 4 bases between them. CDR3 length: 14 amino acids. CDR3 in DNA: TGTGCCAGCAGCTTAGGGCGCTCTGGAAACACCATATATTTT. Protein: CASSLGRSGNTIYF. The variable domain in full, completed from reference TRBV11-2 and TRBJ1-3, reads EAGVAQSPRYKIIEKRQSVAFWCNPISGHATLYWYQQILGQGPKLLIQFQNNGVVDDSQLPKDRFSAERLKGVDSTLKIQPAKLEDSAVYLCASSLGRSGNTIYFGEGSWLTVV.

V and J are TRBV18 and TRBJ2-7; D is possibly TRBD1 or TRBD2 (5 bases each). The CDR3 length is 14 residues. Per germline, CDR1 KGHSH and CDR2 LQKENI. The ends were cut back, 3 bases at V and 5 bases at J, with 14 bases in the middle. CDR3 DNA: TGTGCCAGCTCACCCGGGACCCGCAGGGACGAGCAGTACTTC. Translating it yields CASSPGTRRDEQYF.

V gene TRBV30 combines with J gene TRBJ1-1, with 8 bases identical to TRBD1. CDR3 length: 11 residues. V trimming: 5 bases; J trimming: 12 bases; junction bases outside the gene matches: 8. Looked up from germline, CDR1 is GTSNPN and CDR2 is SVGIG (reference sequence). Here the CDR3 DNA reads TGTGCCTGGGGCGGACAGGGCTTGCCTTTCTTT. It yields the protein CAWGGQGLPFF.